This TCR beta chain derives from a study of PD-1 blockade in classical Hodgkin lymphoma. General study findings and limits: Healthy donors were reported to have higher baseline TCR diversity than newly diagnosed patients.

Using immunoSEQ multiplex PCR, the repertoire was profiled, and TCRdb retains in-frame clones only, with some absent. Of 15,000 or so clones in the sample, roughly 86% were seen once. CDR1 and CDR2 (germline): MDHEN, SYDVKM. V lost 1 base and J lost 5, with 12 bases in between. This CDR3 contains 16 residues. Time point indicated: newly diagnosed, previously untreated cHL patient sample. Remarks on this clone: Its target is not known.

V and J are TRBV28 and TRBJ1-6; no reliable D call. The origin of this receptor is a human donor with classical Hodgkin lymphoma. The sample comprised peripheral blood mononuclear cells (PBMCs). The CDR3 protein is CASSLLVAGDNSPLHF. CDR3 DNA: TGTGCCAGCAGTTTATTGGTGGCCGGGGATAATTCACCCCTCCACTTT.